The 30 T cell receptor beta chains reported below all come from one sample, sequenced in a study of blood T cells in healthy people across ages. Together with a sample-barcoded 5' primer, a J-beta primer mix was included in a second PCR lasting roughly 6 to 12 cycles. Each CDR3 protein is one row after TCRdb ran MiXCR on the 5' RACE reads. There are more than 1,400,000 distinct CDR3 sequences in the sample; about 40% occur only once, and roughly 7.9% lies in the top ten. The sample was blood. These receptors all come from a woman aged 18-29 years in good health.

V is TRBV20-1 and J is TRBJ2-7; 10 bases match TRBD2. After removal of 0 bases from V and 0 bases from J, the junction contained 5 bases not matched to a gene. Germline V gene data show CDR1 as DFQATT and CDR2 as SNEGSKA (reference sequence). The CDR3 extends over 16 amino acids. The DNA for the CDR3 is TGCAGTGCTAGAGATGAGGCTAGCGGGAGCTCCTACGAGCAGTACTTC. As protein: CSARDEASGSSYEQYF.

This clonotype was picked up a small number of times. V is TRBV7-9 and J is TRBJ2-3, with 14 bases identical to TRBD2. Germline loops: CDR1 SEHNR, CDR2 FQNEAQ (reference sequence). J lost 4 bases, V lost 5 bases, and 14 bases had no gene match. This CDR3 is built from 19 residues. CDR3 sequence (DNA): TGTGCCAGCAGCGATCTTTACGGACTAGCGGGAGGAGGAGCAGATACGCAGTATTTT. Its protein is CASSDLYGLAGGGADTQYF.

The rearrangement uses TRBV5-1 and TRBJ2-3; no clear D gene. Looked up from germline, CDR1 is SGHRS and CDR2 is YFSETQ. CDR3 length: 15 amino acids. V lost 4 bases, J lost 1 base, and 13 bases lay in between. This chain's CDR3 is CASSPPGSGTDTQYF. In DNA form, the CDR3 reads TGCGCCAGCAGCCCCCCGGGCAGTGGCACAGATACGCAGTATTTT.

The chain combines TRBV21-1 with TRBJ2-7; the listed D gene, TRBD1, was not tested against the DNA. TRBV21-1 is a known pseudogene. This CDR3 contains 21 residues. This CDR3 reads CASSKGLPGQGEPSSYNEQYF. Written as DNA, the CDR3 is TGTGCCAGCAGCAAAGGGTTACCGGGACAGGGTGAACCGAGCTCCTACAATGAGCAGTACTTC.

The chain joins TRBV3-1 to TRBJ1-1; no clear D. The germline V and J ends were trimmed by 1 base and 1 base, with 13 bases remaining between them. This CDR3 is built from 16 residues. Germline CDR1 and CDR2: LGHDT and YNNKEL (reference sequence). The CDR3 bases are TGTGCCAGCAGCCAAGGTCGTTGGGCAGCGAACACTGAAGCTTTCTTT. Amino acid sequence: CASSQGRWAANTEAFF.

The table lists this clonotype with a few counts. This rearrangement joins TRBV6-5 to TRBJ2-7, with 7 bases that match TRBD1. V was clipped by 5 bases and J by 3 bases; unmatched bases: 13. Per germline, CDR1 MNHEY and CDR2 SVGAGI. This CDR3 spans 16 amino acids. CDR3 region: CASSKGVGQAIYEQYF. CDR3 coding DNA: TGTGCCAGCAGTAAGGGGGTCGGACAGGCCATCTACGAGCAGTACTTC.

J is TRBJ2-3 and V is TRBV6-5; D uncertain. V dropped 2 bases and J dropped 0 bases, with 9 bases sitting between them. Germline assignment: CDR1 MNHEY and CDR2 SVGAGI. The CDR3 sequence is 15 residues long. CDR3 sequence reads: CASSYAADSTDTQYF. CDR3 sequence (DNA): TGTGCCAGCAGTTACGCCGCGGACAGCACAGATACGCAGTATTTT.

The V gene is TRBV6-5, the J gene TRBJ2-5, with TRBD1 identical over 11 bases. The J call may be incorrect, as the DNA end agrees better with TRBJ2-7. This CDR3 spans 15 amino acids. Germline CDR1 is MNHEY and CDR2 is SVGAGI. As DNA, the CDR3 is TGTGCCAGCAGTTACTCCGGGACAGGGGGTAACGAGCAGTACTTC. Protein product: CASSYSGTGGNEQYF.

The CDR3 loop reads CSAATGSNTEAFF. The CDR3 DNA sequence: TGCAGTGCTGCGACAGGGTCGAACACTGAAGCTTTCTTT. This sequence joins TRBV20-1 and TRBJ1-1; 7 nucleotides match TRBD1. Germline lookup yields CDR1 DFQATT and CDR2 SNEGSKA (reference sequence). The J segment lost 1 base and the V segment lost 5 bases, leaving 4 bases of the junction unmatched. This CDR3 is 13 amino acids long.

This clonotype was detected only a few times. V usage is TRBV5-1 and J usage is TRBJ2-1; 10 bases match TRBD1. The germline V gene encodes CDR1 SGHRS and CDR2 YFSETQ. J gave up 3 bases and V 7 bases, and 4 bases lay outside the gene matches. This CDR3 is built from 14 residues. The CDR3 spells CASSGTGDYNEQFF. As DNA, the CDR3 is TGCGCCAGCTCCGGGACAGGGGACTACAATGAGCAGTTCTTC.

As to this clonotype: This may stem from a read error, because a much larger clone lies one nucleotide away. The CDR3 sequence: CSVLGTGGLERYF. The CDR3 bases are TGCAGCGTTCTCGGGACAGGGGGCCTCGAGCGGTACTTC. The chain couples TRBV29-1 to TRBJ2-4; TRBD1 aligns across 12 bases. Germline CDR1 reads SQVTM; CDR2 reads ANQGSEA. This CDR3 spans 13 amino acids. The trim removed 5 bases at V and 15 bases at J, leaving 11 bases unmatched.

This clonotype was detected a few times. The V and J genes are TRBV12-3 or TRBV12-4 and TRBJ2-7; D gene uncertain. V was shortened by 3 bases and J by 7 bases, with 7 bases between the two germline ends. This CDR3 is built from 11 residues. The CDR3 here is CASSFSLEQYF. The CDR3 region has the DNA TGTGCCAGCAGTTTCAGCTTGGAGCAGTACTTC.

Written as DNA, the CDR3 is TGTGCCAACCAGGACAGCCGCCCTAACTATGGCTACACCTTC. Translation gives CANQDSRPNYGYTF. The chain links TRBV2 to TRBJ1-2; D is perhaps TRBD1 (6 bases). CDR1 is SNHLY, CDR2 FYNNEI, per germline. The CDR3 is 14 residues long. The V end was cut by 10 bases, the J end by 0 bases, with 15 bases between.

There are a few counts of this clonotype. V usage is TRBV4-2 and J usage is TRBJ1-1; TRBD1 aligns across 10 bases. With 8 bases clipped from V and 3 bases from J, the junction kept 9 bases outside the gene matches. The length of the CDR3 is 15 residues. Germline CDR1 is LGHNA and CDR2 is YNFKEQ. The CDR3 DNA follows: TGTGCCAGCCTTGGGGACAGGGGTTTTTACACTGAAGCTTTCTTT. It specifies CASLGDRGFYTEAFF.

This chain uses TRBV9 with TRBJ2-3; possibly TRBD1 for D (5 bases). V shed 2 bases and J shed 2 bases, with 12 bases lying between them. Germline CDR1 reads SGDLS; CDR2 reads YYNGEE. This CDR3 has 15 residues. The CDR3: CASSVEQGYTDTQYF. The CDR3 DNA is TGTGCCAGCAGCGTTGAGCAGGGATACACAGATACGCAGTATTTT.

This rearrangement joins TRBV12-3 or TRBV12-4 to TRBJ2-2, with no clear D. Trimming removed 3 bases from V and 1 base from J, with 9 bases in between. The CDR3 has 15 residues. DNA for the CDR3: TGTGCCAGCAGTTTTGGGTCGGTGAACACCGGGGAGCTGTTTTTT. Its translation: CASSFGSVNTGELFF.

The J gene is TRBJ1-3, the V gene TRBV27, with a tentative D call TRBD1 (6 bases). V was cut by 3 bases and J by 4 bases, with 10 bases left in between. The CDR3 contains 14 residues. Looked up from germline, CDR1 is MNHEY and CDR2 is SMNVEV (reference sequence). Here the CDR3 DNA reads TGTGCCAGCAGTTTCCAGGGGAGAGGAAACACCATATATTTT. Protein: CASSFQGRGNTIYF.

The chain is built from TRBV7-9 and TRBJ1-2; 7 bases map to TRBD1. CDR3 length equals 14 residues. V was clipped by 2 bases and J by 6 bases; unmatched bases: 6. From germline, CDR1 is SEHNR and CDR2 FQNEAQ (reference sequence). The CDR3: CASSLSTGVDGYTF. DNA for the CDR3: TGTGCCAGCAGCTTAAGTACAGGGGTGGATGGCTACACCTTC.

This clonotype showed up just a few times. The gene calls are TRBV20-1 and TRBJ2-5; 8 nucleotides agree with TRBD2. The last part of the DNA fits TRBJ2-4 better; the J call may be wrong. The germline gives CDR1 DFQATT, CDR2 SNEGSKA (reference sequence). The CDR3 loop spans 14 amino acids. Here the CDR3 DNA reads TGCAGTGCTAGATGGGCCGGGAGGGGGAACATTCAGTACTTC. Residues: CSARWAGRGNIQYF.

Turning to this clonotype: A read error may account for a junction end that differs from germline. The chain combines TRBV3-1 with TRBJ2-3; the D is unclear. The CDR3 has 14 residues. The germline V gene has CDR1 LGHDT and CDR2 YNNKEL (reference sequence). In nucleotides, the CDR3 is TGTGCCAGCGGCCAAGAGAAGATCACAGATACGCAGTATTTT. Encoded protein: CASGQEKITDTQYF.

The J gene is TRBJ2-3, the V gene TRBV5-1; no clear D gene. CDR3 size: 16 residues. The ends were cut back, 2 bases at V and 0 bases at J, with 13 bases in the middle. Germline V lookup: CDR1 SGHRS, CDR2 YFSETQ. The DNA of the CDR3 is TGCGCCAGCAGCTTCGGCGGAACCGCTAGCACAGATACGCAGTATTTT. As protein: CASSFGGTASTDTQYF.

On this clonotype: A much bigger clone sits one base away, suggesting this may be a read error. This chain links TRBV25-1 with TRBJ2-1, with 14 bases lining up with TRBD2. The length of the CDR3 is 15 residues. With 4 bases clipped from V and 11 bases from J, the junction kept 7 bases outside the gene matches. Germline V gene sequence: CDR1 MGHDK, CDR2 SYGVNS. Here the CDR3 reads CASSAVTSGRDKQFF. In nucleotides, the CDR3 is TGTGCCAGCAGTGCGGTGACTAGCGGGAGGGACAAGCAGTTCTTC. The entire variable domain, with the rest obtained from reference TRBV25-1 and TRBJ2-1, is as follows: EADIYQTPRYLVIGTGKKITLECSQTMGHDKMYWYQQDPGMELHLIHYSYGVNSTEKGDLSSESTVSRIRTEHFPLTLESARPSHTSQYLCASSAVTSGRDKQFFGPGTRLTVL.

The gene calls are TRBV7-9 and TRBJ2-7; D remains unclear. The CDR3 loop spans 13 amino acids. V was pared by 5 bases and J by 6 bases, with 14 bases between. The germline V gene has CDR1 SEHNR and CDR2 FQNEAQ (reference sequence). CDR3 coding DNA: TGTGCCAGCAGCCCATCTCTAGGTCGCGAGCAGTACTTC. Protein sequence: CASSPSLGREQYF.

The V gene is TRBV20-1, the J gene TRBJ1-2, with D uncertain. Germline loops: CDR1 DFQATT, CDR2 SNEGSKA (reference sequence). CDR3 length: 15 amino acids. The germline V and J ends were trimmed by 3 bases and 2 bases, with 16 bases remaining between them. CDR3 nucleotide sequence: TGCAGTGCTAGTCCACCTGCGGAGGAGAACTATGGCTACACCTTC. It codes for CSASPPAEENYGYTF.

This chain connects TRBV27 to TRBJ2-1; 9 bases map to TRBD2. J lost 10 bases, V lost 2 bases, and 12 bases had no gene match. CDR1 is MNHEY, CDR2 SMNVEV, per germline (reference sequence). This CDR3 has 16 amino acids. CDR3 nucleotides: TGTGCCAGCAGTTTACTCCTCTCAGCGGGGGGAAGGGAGCAGTTCTTC. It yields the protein CASSLLLSAGGREQFF.

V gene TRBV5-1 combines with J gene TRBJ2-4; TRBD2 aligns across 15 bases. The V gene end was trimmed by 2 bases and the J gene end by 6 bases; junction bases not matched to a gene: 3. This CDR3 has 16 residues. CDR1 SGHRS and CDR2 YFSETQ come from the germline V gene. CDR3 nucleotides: TGCGCCAGCAGCTTTGGGACTAGCGGGGGGTCAAACATTCAGTACTTC. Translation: CASSFGTSGGSNIQYF.

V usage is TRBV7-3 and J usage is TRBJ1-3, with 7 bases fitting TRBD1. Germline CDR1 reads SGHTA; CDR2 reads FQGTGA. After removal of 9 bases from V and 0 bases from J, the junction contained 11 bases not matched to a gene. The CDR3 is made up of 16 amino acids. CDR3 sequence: CASSLTGTVSGNTIYF. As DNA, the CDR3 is TGTGCCAGTAGCCTTACCGGGACAGTCTCTGGAAACACCATATATTTT.

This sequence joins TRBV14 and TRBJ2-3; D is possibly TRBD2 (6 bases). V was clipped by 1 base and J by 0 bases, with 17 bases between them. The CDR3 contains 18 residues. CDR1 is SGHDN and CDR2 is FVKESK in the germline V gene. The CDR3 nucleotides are TGTGCCAGCAGCCAAGTAATCGGGGGACTCCTCAGCACAGATACGCAGTATTTT. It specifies CASSQVIGGLLSTDTQYF.

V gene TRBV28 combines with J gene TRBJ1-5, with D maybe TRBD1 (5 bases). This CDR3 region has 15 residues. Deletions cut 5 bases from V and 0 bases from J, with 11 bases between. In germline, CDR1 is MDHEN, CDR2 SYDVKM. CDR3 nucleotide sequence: TGTGCCAGCAGTCGGCCGGGACTTAGCAATCAGCCCCAGCATTTT. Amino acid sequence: CASSRPGLSNQPQHF.

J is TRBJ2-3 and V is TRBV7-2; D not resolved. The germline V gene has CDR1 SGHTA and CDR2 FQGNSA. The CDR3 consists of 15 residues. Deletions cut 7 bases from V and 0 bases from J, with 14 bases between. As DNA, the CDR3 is TGTGCCAGCACCTCACTCACCGTAAGCACAGATACGCAGTATTTT. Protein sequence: CASTSLTVSTDTQYF.